Described below is a single T cell receptor (beta chain) sequence and its context. The antigen is not known. Sequencing libraries made from TCR beta cDNA carried unique molecular identifiers. T cells, roughly 1 to 10 million of them, yielded approximately 500,000 cDNA molecules. TCRdb re-called the PCR reads through MiXCR, storing one row per CDR3 protein. The top ten clones hold 5% to 6% of a sample with more than 450,000 distinct CDR3 sequences, around 31% of them seen once. The data were taken from a study of post-analysis software for immune sequencing data. Points from the study as a whole: Significantly decreased normalized Chao1 diversity was recorded for multiple sclerosis patients relative to controls. By F measure, strong co-clustering occurred among samples prepared in the same batch. Comparison of patients with controls showed five TRBV segments more frequent in patients, TRBV5-6, TRBV5-1 and TRBV20-1 among them.

Germline values: CDR1 SGHTA, CDR2 FQGNSA. Trimming removed 6 bases at V and 5 bases at J, with 16 bases between. The CDR3 runs 14 residues. The source material was blood. The chain has TRBV7-2 and TRBJ2-5; a possible D gene is TRBD1 (6 bases). The sequence came from a girl aged 2 to 17 with multiple sclerosis. CDR3 loop: CASRDRTNLETQYF. The CDR3 nucleotides are TGTGCCAGCAGAGACAGGACAAACTTGGAGACCCAGTACTTC. The full variable domain, in which reference TRBV7-2 and TRBJ2-5 provide the parts outside the CDR3, is GAGVSQSPSNKVTEKGKDVELRCDPISGHTALYWYRQSLGQGLEFLIYFQGNSAPDKSGLPSDRFSAERTGGSVSTLTIQRTQQEDSAVYLCASRDRTNLETQYFGPGTRLLVL.